The 9 T cell receptor beta chains reported below all come from one sample, sequenced in a study of cytotoxic CD8 clonotypes in ibrutinib-treated CLL. Only in-frame clones appear in the TCRdb table, and some are missing; sequencing was by immunoSEQ multiplex PCR. The sample lists roughly 100,000 clones, almost 80% occurring once. The sequenced sample was PBMCs, obtained after 12 months of ibrutinib treatment. All receptors derive from a human donor with chronic lymphocytic leukemia.

The V gene is TRBV25-1, the J gene TRBJ2-1, with D perhaps matching TRBD1 (5 bases). Per germline, CDR1 MGHDK and CDR2 SYGVNS. CDR3 length: 16 residues. V lost 5 bases and J 0 bases, leaving 14 bases between the germline ends. CDR3 amino acids: CASSRIGESSYNEQFF. DNA of the CDR3: TGTGCCAGCAGTAGAATAGGGGAATCCTCCTACAATGAGCAGTTCTTC.

The chain combines TRBV5-1 with TRBJ1-6, with unresolved D. Germline V gene data show CDR1 as SGHRS and CDR2 as YFSETQ. With 0 bases removed from V and 9 bases from J, the gap between germline ends came to 13 bases. The CDR3 has 15 amino acids. The CDR3 is CASSLADTRSSPLHF. The CDR3 region has the DNA TGCGCCAGCAGCTTGGCCGACACCCGTAGTTCACCCCTCCACTTT.

V is TRBV9 and J is TRBJ2-1, with 10 bases matching TRBD2. Trimming at V came to 3 bases and at J to 2 bases, leaving 2 bases not matched to a gene. This CDR3 spans 15 amino acids. Germline V gene lookup returns CDR1 SGDLS and CDR2 YYNGEE. The DNA of the CDR3 is TGTGCCAGCAGCGCAACTAGCGGGGCCTACAATGAGCAGTTCTTC. Residues: CASSATSGAYNEQFF.

The chain joins TRBV5-5 to TRBJ2-3; 8 positions match TRBD1. The CDR3 is 15 amino acids. V lost 4 bases, J lost 2 bases, and 6 bases stayed unmatched. Looked up from germline, CDR1 is SGHKS and CDR2 is YYEKEE (reference sequence). CDR3 sequence reads: CASSPPTGATDTQYF. Here the CDR3 DNA reads TGTGCCAGCAGCCCACCGACAGGGGCCACAGATACGCAGTATTTT.

The chain combines TRBV18 with TRBJ1-5; D not certain. The CDR3 contains 14 residues. Germline loops: CDR1 KGHSH, CDR2 LQKENI. The DNA for the CDR3 is TGTGCTTGCTTGGGAGGCAGCCGATTCCAGCCCCAGCATTTT. It encodes CACLGGSRFQPQHF.

The chain is built from TRBV6-1 and TRBJ1-2; D is uncertain. V lost 1 base and J 5 bases, leaving 8 bases between the germline ends. In germline, CDR1 is MNHNS, CDR2 SASEGT. This CDR3 comprises 13 residues. CDR3 sequence (DNA): TGTGCCAGCAGTGAAGGAACAGTTTATGGCTACACCTTC. Translating gives CASSEGTVYGYTF.

The V and J genes are TRBV6-1 and TRBJ1-6; 8 nucleotides align to TRBD1. From germline, CDR1 is MNHNS and CDR2 SASEGT. The J segment lost 6 bases and the V segment lost 7 bases, leaving 8 bases of the junction unmatched. This CDR3 has 15 amino acids. CDR3 sequence: CASKPGQDINSPLHF. CDR3 in DNA: TGTGCCAGCAAACCGGGACAGGACATTAATTCACCCCTCCACTTT.

The V call is TRBV5-1, the J call TRBJ2-7; the match to TRBD1 covers 7 bases. Trimming cost V 0 bases and J 6 bases; bases outside gene matches: 6. The CDR3 is 14 residues long. CDR1 and CDR2 (germline): SGHRS, YFSETQ. The CDR3 spells CASSLALAGGEQYF. The CDR3 DNA sequence: TGCGCCAGCAGCTTGGCCCTGGCAGGGGGCGAGCAGTACTTC.

This clone was observed a few times. The CDR3 region has the DNA TGTGCCTGGAGTGTTGAGCTCTCAAGTTCACCCCTCCACTTT. This codes for CAWSVELSSSPLHF. The chain links TRBV30 to TRBJ1-6, with D unresolved. Germline V lookup: CDR1 GTSNPN, CDR2 SVGIG (reference sequence). The V gene lost 0 bases and the J gene lost 9 bases, with 12 bases spanning the gap. The CDR3 consists of 14 residues.